These 18 T cell receptor beta chains originate from one sample sequenced in a study of blood T cell repertoires in COVID-19. Sequenced by immunoSEQ multiplex PCR; TCRdb stores in-frame clones only, minus some. The table includes about 260,000 clones, around 90% detected once. Sample: peripheral blood. These receptors all come from a human donor in a cohort sampled during active COVID-19.

This chain links TRBV19 with TRBJ1-4; D unresolved. The CDR3 has 14 residues. Germline V gene data show CDR1 as LNHDA and CDR2 as SQIVND (reference sequence). Trimming removed 3 bases from V and 8 bases from J, with 13 bases in between. The CDR3 coding sequence is TGTGCCAGTAGTATTCTGCGGGCTCGGGAAAAACTGTTTTTT. The encoded protein is CASSILRAREKLFF.

This clone was detected only once. CDR3: CASSSTGFEQYF. The CDR3 DNA reads as TGTGCCAGCAGTTCGACAGGGTTCGAGCAGTACTTC. This chain links TRBV12-3 or TRBV12-4 with TRBJ2-7; the match to TRBD1 covers 7 bases. The CDR3 has 12 amino acids. V was pared by 4 bases and J by 6 bases, with 3 bases of the junction left unmatched.

J is TRBJ1-2 and V is TRBV9, with 9 nucleotides matching TRBD1. The V segment lost 4 bases and the J segment 0 bases; nucleotides outside the gene matches: 4. Germline V CDR1 and CDR2: SGDLS, YYNGEE. This CDR3 contains 15 residues. CDR3 amino acids: CASSSGTGTNYGYTF. The CDR3 DNA sequence: TGTGCCAGCAGCTCTGGGACAGGGACTAACTATGGCTACACCTTC.

This sequence joins TRBV6-5 and TRBJ2-5, with TRBD2 as a possible D gene (6 bases). Trimming removed 8 bases from V and 5 bases from J, with 21 bases in between. The CDR3 loop spans 15 amino acids. Germline lookup yields CDR1 MNHEY and CDR2 SVGAGI. CDR3 bases: TGTGCCAGCTCCGGGCGGGAACTTCGTTTGGAGACCCAGTACTTC. This codes for CASSGRELRLETQYF.

The chain uses TRBV11-2 and TRBJ1-3; weak D call: TRBD1 (6 bases). This CDR3 is built from 17 residues. CDR1 is SGHAT, CDR2 FQNNGV, per germline. The V end was cut by 2 bases, the J end by 4 bases, with 18 bases between. This chain's CDR3 is CASSLTMTRGSGNTIYF. The CDR3 DNA is TGTGCCAGCAGCTTAACAATGACCAGGGGATCAGGAAACACCATATATTTT.

The chain joins TRBV4-1 to TRBJ1-6; no clear D. CDR1 is MGHRA and CDR2 is YSYEKL in the germline V gene. The CDR3 covers 15 residues. The V end lost 0 bases, the J end lost 1 base, and 4 bases lay between the germline ends. The CDR3 bases are TGCGCCAGCAGCCAAGATCCGTCCTATAATTCACCCCTCCACTTT. This gives the protein CASSQDPSYNSPLHF.

The chain recombines TRBV4-3 with TRBJ1-2; D is unclear. V was pared by 0 bases and J by 7 bases, with 15 bases between. CDR3 length: 15 residues. Germline V CDR1 and CDR2: LGHNA, YSLEER. CDR3 nucleotide sequence: TGCGCCAGCAGCCAAGATAGGAGAATACTAGGTGGCTACACCTTC. It specifies CASSQDRRILGGYTF.

This clone turned up a few times. The V and J genes are TRBV7-6 and TRBJ2-7; a weak D match, TRBD2 (5 bases). The ends were cut back, 3 bases at V and 6 bases at J, with 12 bases in the middle. The CDR3 has 13 residues. CDR1 is SGHVS, CDR2 FNYEAQ, per germline. The CDR3 is CASSLGESGEQYF. The CDR3 DNA sequence: TGTGCCAGCAGCTTGGGAGAAAGTGGCGAGCAGTACTTC. Variable domain in full (rest from reference TRBV7-6 and TRBJ2-7): GAGVSQSPRYKVTKRGQDVALRCDPISGHVSLYWYRQALGQGPEFLTYFNYEAQQDKSGLPNDRFSAERPEGSISTLTIQRTEQRDSAMYRCASSLGESGEQYFGPGTRLTVT.

J is TRBJ2-6 and V is TRBV7-8, with D perhaps TRBD1 (5 bases). Trimming shortened V by 1 base and J by 2 bases, and 15 bases separated the two germline ends. This CDR3 has 18 residues. Germline V gives CDR1 SGHVS, CDR2 FQNEAQ. The CDR3, as DNA: TGTGCCAGCAGCTTAGGCGGCTTCCAGGGCGCTGGGGCCAACGTCCTGACTTTC. Translating gives CASSLGGFQGAGANVLTF. Combining the CDR3 with reference TRBV7-8 and TRBJ2-6 gives the whole variable domain GAGVSQSPRYKVAKRGQDVALRCDPISGHVSLFWYQQALGQGPEFLTYFQNEAQLDKSGLPSDRFFAERPEGSVSTLKIQRTQQEDSAVYLCASSLGGFQGAGANVLTFGAGSRLTVL.

This chain connects TRBV7-2 to TRBJ1-6, with 9 bases matching TRBD1. V lost 4 bases and J lost 5; bases outside the gene matches: 3. Per germline, CDR1 SGHTA and CDR2 FQGNSA. The CDR3 loop spans 15 amino acids. CDR3 DNA: TGTGCCAGCAGCTGGGGGACAGGGAATAATTCACCCCTCCACTTT. It encodes CASSWGTGNNSPLHF.

This chain connects TRBV6-5 to TRBJ2-3; D remains unclear. The CDR3 consists of 14 residues. The V and J ends lost 2 bases and 3 bases respectively, with 9 bases between them. From germline, CDR1 is MNHEY and CDR2 SVGAGI. CDR3 bases: TGTGCCAGCAGTTACCGCCTAGGAACAGATACGCAGTATTTT. This encodes CASSYRLGTDTQYF.

The gene calls are TRBV5-4 and TRBJ1-6; perhaps TRBD1 as D (6 bases). Germline CDR1 and CDR2: SGHNT and YYREEE (reference sequence). The CDR3 sequence is 14 residues long. The germline V and J ends were trimmed by 5 bases and 10 bases, with 16 bases remaining between them. DNA of the CDR3: TGTGCCAGCAGACCAAGATTTACAGGGTCACCCCTCCACTTT. Protein: CASRPRFTGSPLHF.

This clone showed up just once. The V call is TRBV4-3, the J call TRBJ2-5; 12 nucleotides align to TRBD2. With V trimmed by 2 bases and J by 2 bases, 6 bases remained unmatched. Germline V gene data show CDR1 as LGHNA and CDR2 as YSLEER. This CDR3 contains 17 residues. DNA of the CDR3: TGCGCCAGCAGCCAATCCCTAGGGACTAGCGGGCAAGAGACCCAGTACTTC. Translating gives CASSQSLGTSGQETQYF.

This chain connects TRBV29-1 to TRBJ2-7, with 8 positions matching TRBD2. CDR3 length: 15 amino acids. Germline V gives CDR1 SQVTM, CDR2 ANQGSEA. The trim removed 2 bases at V and 3 bases at J, leaving 9 bases unmatched. The DNA of the CDR3 is TGCAGCGTTGAACGTGGCGCGGGAGGACTCTACGAGCAGTACTTC. Translation gives CSVERGAGGLYEQYF.

This clone has just a few counts. The chain is built from TRBV12-3 or TRBV12-4 and TRBJ2-7, with D tentatively TRBD2 (5 bases). Trimming removed 4 bases at V and 7 bases at J, with 14 bases between. There are 13 residues in the CDR3. CDR3 region: CASSSWRSTEQYF. CDR3 bases: TGTGCCAGCAGTTCGTGGAGGTCTACGGAGCAGTACTTC.

This clone was seen more than once but under ten times. This rearrangement joins TRBV7-9 to TRBJ2-5; perhaps TRBD2 as D (5 bases). CDR3 length: 15 amino acids. Germline values: CDR1 SEHNR, CDR2 FQNEAQ (reference sequence). The ends were cut back, 0 bases at V and 4 bases at J, with 12 bases in the middle. CDR3 nucleotide sequence: TGTGCCAGCAGCTTAGCCCCCACGGGAAGAGAGACCCAGTACTTC. Amino acid sequence: CASSLAPTGRETQYF.

The V call is TRBV28, the J call TRBJ2-5, with 8 positions matching TRBD1. J lost 7 bases, V lost 2 bases, and 6 bases had no gene match. Germline assignment: CDR1 MDHEN and CDR2 SYDVKM. This CDR3 has 14 amino acids. The CDR3 region is CASSLIGQGTTQYF. For the CDR3, the DNA is TGTGCCAGCAGTTTAATAGGACAGGGAACGACCCAGTACTTC.

This clone was found a few times. This chain connects TRBV5-4 to TRBJ2-7; D might be TRBD1 (6 bases). The CDR3 is 11 amino acids. Germline V CDR1 and CDR2: SGHNT, YYREEE (reference sequence). V lost 5 bases and J lost 4, with 7 bases in between. DNA of the CDR3: TGTGCCAGCAGGGGGGCGTACGAGCAGTACTTC. It encodes CASRGAYEQYF.